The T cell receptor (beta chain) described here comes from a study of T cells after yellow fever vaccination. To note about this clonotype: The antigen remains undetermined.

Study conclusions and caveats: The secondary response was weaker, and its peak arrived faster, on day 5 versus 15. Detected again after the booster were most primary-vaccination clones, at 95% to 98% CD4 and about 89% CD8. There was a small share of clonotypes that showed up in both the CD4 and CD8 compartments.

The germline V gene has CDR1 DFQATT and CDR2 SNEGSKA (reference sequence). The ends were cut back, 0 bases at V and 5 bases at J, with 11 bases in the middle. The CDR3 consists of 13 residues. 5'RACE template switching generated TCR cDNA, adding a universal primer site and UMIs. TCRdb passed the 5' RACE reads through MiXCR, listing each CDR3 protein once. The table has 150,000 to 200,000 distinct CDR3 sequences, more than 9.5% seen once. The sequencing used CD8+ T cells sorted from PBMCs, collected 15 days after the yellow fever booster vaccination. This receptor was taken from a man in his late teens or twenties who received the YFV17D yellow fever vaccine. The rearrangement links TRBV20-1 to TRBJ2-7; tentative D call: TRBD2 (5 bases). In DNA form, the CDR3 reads TGCAGTGCTAGAGATCCCTCCGGGAACGAGCAGTACTTC. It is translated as CSARDPSGNEQYF.